This T cell receptor beta chain was captured in a study of beta chain features in type 1 diabetes. Every isolated RNA sample was fully reverse transcribed, so sequencing captured expressed TCRB transcripts. Data came from immunoSEQ multiplex PCR; TCRdb stores just in-frame clones and leaves some out. The profile shows about 620,000 clones, roughly a sixth of them singletons. This clone was seen a few times. The receptor was isolated from a man aged 18 to 29 in good health. Sequencing input: naive CD4+ T cells from blood.

The CDR3 bases are TGTGCCAGTAGTACAGGGAACCACGAGCAGTACTTC. It translates to CASSTGNHEQYF. This chain uses TRBV19 with TRBJ2-7; TRBD1 might be the D (5 bases). Germline V gene sequence: CDR1 LNHDA, CDR2 SQIVND (reference sequence). This CDR3 is built from 12 residues. The ends were cut back, 4 bases at V and 5 bases at J, with 9 bases in the middle.